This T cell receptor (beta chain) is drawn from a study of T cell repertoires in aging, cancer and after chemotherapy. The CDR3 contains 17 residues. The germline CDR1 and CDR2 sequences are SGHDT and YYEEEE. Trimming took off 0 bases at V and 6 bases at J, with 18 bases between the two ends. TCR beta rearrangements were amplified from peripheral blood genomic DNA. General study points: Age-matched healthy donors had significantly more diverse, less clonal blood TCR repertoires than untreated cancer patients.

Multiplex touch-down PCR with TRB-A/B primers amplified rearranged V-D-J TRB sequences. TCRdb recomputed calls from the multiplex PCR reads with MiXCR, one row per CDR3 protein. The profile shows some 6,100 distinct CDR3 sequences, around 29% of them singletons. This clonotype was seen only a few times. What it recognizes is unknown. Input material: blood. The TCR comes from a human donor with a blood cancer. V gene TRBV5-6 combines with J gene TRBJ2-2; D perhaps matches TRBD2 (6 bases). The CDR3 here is CASSLGFGLPPAGELFF. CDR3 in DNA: TGTGCCAGCAGCTTGGGTTTCGGACTACCCCCAGCCGGGGAGCTGTTTTTT.